What follows are 25 T cell receptor beta chains derived from one specimen sequenced in a study of T cell changes during pregnancy in multiple sclerosis. Data came from immunoSEQ multiplex PCR; TCRdb stores just in-frame clones and leaves some out. The sample shows 10,000 to 15,000 clones, about 93% of them seen only once. The material was CD4+ T cells from peripheral blood mononuclear cells, obtained before pregnancy. The receptors here all came from a female donor with multiple sclerosis, enrolled in a pregnancy study.

CDR3 coding DNA: TGTGCCAGCAGCTTGGTTAGGGGGAATGAGCAGTTCTTC. This sequence encodes CASSLVRGNEQFF. The chain employs TRBV11-1 and TRBJ2-1, with D possibly TRBD1 on 6 matching bases. With 3 bases removed from V and 7 bases from J, the gap between germline ends came to 10 bases. Germline assignment: CDR1 SGHAT and CDR2 FQDESV (reference sequence). The CDR3 runs 13 residues.

The CDR3 DNA follows: TGTGCCAGCACCCGGACAGGGGGCGGACAGCCCCAGCATTTT. Translated: CASTRTGGGQPQHF. The genes are TRBV2 and TRBJ1-5; 11 bases line up with TRBD1. The CDR3 runs 14 residues. The germline gives CDR1 SNHLY, CDR2 FYNNEI. V shed 7 bases, J shed 7 bases, and the junction held 6 bases outside the gene matches.

The CDR3 DNA reads as TGTGCCAGCAGCTTGGGAACAACAGGGGTAAACTATGGCTACACCTTC. This encodes CASSLGTTGVNYGYTF. The genes are TRBV5-4 and TRBJ1-2; 7 bases align to TRBD1. The J segment lost 2 bases and the V segment lost 0 bases, leaving 7 bases of the junction unmatched. The CDR3 has 16 amino acids. Germline lookup yields CDR1 SGHNT and CDR2 YYREEE (reference sequence).

This chain links TRBV11-2 with TRBJ2-1, with D possibly being TRBD2 (5 bases). Germline V gene data show CDR1 as SGHAT and CDR2 as FQNNGV. This CDR3 is 11 amino acids long. The V and J ends lost 8 bases and 4 bases respectively, with 6 bases between them. The CDR3 region is CASGGYNEQFF. CDR3 nucleotides: TGTGCCAGCGGAGGTTACAATGAGCAGTTCTTC. The whole variable domain, filled in from reference TRBV11-2 and TRBJ2-1, reads EAGVAQSPRYKIIEKRQSVAFWCNPISGHATLYWYQQILGQGPKLLIQFQNNGVVDDSQLPKDRFSAERLKGVDSTLKIQPAKLEDSAVYLCASGGYNEQFFGPGTRLTVL.

To note about this clone: Other DNA sequences from this sample encode an identical CDR3 as well. The gene calls are TRBV6-6 and TRBJ1-2, with 7 bases aligning to TRBD1. Germline V gene lookup returns CDR1 MNHNY and CDR2 SVGAGI (reference sequence). This CDR3 region has 15 residues. Trimming cost V 8 bases and J 3 bases; bases outside gene matches: 12. In DNA, the CDR3 is TGTGCCAGCTGGGGGACAGCAAGCCCTGACTATGGCTACACCTTC. Amino acids: CASWGTASPDYGYTF.

This chain joins TRBV5-8 and TRBJ2-1; D may be TRBD1 (6 bases). CDR3 length: 15 amino acids. CDR1 and CDR2 from the germline V gene are SGHTS and YDEGEE. Between the trimmed V and J ends, which lost 4 bases and 8 bases, there was a span of 19 bases. DNA of the CDR3: TGTGCCAGCAGCCCACAGGGAACTCCTTGGGATGAGCAGTTCTTC. Its translation: CASSPQGTPWDEQFF.

The rearrangement links TRBV19 to TRBJ2-6; TRBD1 matches 7 bases. J lost 7 bases, V lost 7 bases, and 7 bases had no gene match. Germline CDR1 is LNHDA and CDR2 is SQIVND (reference sequence). There are 14 residues in the CDR3. This CDR3 is CASKGEGAANVLTF. In DNA, the CDR3 is TGTGCCAGTAAAGGAGAGGGGGCTGCCAACGTCCTGACTTTC.

The gene calls are TRBV30 and TRBJ1-1; TRBD1 agrees at 9 bases. This CDR3 has 13 amino acids. The V and J ends lost 0 bases and 11 bases, in that order; junction bases with no gene match: 7. The germline gives CDR1 GTSNPN, CDR2 SVGIG (reference sequence). CDR3 sequence: CAWSVGQGSGAFF. Here the CDR3 DNA reads TGTGCCTGGAGTGTAGGACAGGGGTCTGGGGCTTTCTTT.

The chain joins TRBV25-1 to TRBJ1-4, with D possibly TRBD1 on 5 matching bases. The germline V gene encodes CDR1 MGHDK and CDR2 SYGVNS. This CDR3 has 14 residues. V dropped 5 bases and J dropped 4 bases, with 11 bases sitting between them. CDR3 loop: CASSPRGGNEKLFF. CDR3 DNA sequence: TGTGCCAGCAGTCCCCGGGGGGGTAATGAAAAACTGTTTTTT.

The chain's CDR3 is CASSRTASGFTDTQYF. The CDR3, as DNA: TGTGCCAGCTCTCGAACGGCTAGCGGCTTCACAGATACGCAGTATTTT. The gene calls are TRBV18 and TRBJ2-3; 7 nucleotides line up with TRBD2. The CDR3 is 16 residues long. J was trimmed by 2 bases and V by 6 bases; bases with no gene match: 11. Germline loops: CDR1 KGHSH, CDR2 LQKENI.

The chain has TRBV18 and TRBJ2-5; 8 bases are a match to TRBD2. With 3 bases clipped from V and 5 bases from J, the junction kept 5 bases outside the gene matches. The CDR3 extends over 14 amino acids. Germline V gene sequence: CDR1 KGHSH, CDR2 LQKENI. CDR3 in DNA: TGTGCCAGCTCACCGGTACTAGCGGAGGAGACCCAGTACTTC. This translates into CASSPVLAEETQYF.

The rearrangement joins TRBV6-6 to TRBJ2-7, with 9 bases lining up with TRBD1. This CDR3 contains 14 residues. The ends lost 4 bases at V and 1 base at J; junction bases unmatched: 2. Germline loops: CDR1 MNHNY, CDR2 SVGAGI (reference sequence). CDR3 region: CASSSGTGSYEQYF. CDR3 nucleotide sequence: TGTGCCAGCAGTTCCGGGACAGGGTCCTACGAGCAGTACTTC.

This rearrangement joins TRBV10-3 to TRBJ1-2; 11 nucleotides match TRBD1. Germline V lookup: CDR1 ENHRY, CDR2 SYGVKD. V lost 5 bases and J lost 8; bases outside the gene matches: 1. CDR3 size: 12 residues. This CDR3 reads CAISRTGGGYTF. CDR3 in DNA: TGTGCCATCAGTAGGACAGGGGGCGGCTACACCTTC.

This clone was recorded once. The DNA for the CDR3 is TGTGCCAGCAGCTTAGGCACACAGGTGCCTGGGCCCCAGCATTTT. Its protein is CASSLGTQVPGPQHF. This chain uses TRBV13 with TRBJ1-5; D might be TRBD1 (5 bases). Germline-derived CDR1 and CDR2 are PRHDT and FYEKMQ (reference sequence). The CDR3 is 15 residues long. Trimming stripped 0 bases from V and 9 bases from J, with 15 bases between.

The V call is TRBV2, the J call TRBJ2-7, with 10 positions matching TRBD1. Germline V CDR1 and CDR2: SNHLY, FYNNEI. The CDR3 consists of 14 residues. The J segment lost 5 bases and the V segment lost 9 bases, leaving 10 bases of the junction unmatched. DNA for the CDR3: TGTGCCAGGAGGACCGGGACAGGGGTCAACGAGCAGTACTTC. Its protein product is CARRTGTGVNEQYF.

V is TRBV14 and J is TRBJ2-6; possible D gene TRBD1, 6 bases. Germline CDR1 reads SGHDN; CDR2 reads FVKESK. Trimming left V 2 bases short and J 2 bases short, with 13 bases between. The CDR3 contains 17 residues. The CDR3 region has the DNA TGTGCCAGCAGCCAACCGACAGGCTGGACTGGGGCCAACGTCCTGACTTTC. This encodes CASSQPTGWTGANVLTF.

The genes are TRBV10-3 and TRBJ1-5; no clear D. This CDR3 comprises 14 residues. V was pared by 2 bases and J by 3 bases, with 8 bases between. From germline, CDR1 is ENHRY and CDR2 SYGVKD. For the CDR3, the DNA is TGTGCCATCAGTGAGCCAGGTCACAATCAGCCCCAGCATTTT. Translation gives CAISEPGHNQPQHF.

The chain joins TRBV7-9 to TRBJ2-3; tentative D call: TRBD2 (5 bases). Between the trimmed V and J ends, which lost 7 bases and 1 base, there was a span of 15 bases. The V gene's germline CDR1 is SEHNR and CDR2 FQNEAQ (reference sequence). This CDR3 has 15 residues. In nucleotides, the CDR3 is TGTGCCAGCACCTCAATTCGGCGGGGCACAGATACGCAGTATTTT. Its translation: CASTSIRRGTDTQYF.

V gene TRBV19 combines with J gene TRBJ2-2, with 7 nucleotides matching TRBD1. The junction had 4 bases not matched to a gene; V was cut back by 3 bases and J by 0 bases. CDR1 and CDR2 from the germline V gene are LNHDA and SQIVND (reference sequence). This CDR3 is built from 16 residues. In nucleotides, the CDR3 is TGTGCCAGTAGTATGATCCAGGGGGCGAACACCGGGGAGCTGTTTTTT. It translates to CASSMIQGANTGELFF.

The chain uses TRBV18 and TRBJ1-4; the D gene is possibly TRBD1 (5 bases). V shed 2 bases and J shed 3 bases, with 7 bases lying between them. The CDR3 consists of 14 residues. Germline V gene lookup returns CDR1 KGHSH and CDR2 LQKENI. The CDR3 region has the DNA TGTGCCAGCTCACCAGGGGCGGCTAATGAAAAACTGTTTTTT. It yields the protein CASSPGAANEKLFF.

CDR3 amino acids: CASSHKANTEAFF. The DNA for the CDR3 is TGTGCCAGCAGTCATAAAGCTAACACTGAAGCTTTCTTT. The chain uses TRBV6-6 and TRBJ1-1; D is undetermined. Germline V gives CDR1 MNHNY, CDR2 SVGAGI (reference sequence). V dropped 5 bases and J dropped 2 bases, with 9 bases sitting between them. CDR3 length equals 13 residues.

The chain is built from TRBV9 and TRBJ2-5; a weak D match, TRBD1 (6 bases). V shed 0 bases and J shed 2 bases, with 11 bases lying between them. Germline CDR1 reads SGDLS; CDR2 reads YYNGEE. This CDR3 spans 15 amino acids. The CDR3 loop reads CASSVAQGRQETQYF. CDR3 nucleotides: TGTGCCAGCAGCGTAGCACAGGGAAGGCAAGAGACCCAGTACTTC.

The CDR3 loop is CASSDPQGRETQYF. For the CDR3, the DNA is TGCGCCAGCAGCGACCCACAGGGAAGGGAGACCCAGTACTTC. V gene TRBV5-1 combines with J gene TRBJ2-5; tentative D call: TRBD1 (6 bases). The CDR3 extends over 14 amino acids. V lost 4 bases and J 5 bases, leaving 15 bases between the germline ends. Germline-derived CDR1 and CDR2 are SGHRS and YFSETQ. Using reference TRBV5-1 and TRBJ2-5 for the parts outside the CDR3, the full variable domain is KAGVTQTPRYLIKTRGQQVTLSCSPISGHRSVSWYQQTPGQGLQFLFEYFSETQRNKGNFPGRFSGRQFSNSRSEMNVSTLELGDSALYLCASSDPQGRETQYFGPGTRLLVL.

In nucleotides, the CDR3 is TGCGCCAGCAGCCAAGAAGCAGGGGTTAATTCACCCCTCCACTTT. Translating it yields CASSQEAGVNSPLHF. The rearrangement joins TRBV4-1 to TRBJ1-6, with D possibly matching TRBD1 (6 bases). The germline V gene has CDR1 MGHRA and CDR2 YSYEKL. Trimming pared 0 bases from V and 6 bases from J, leaving 9 bases between. This CDR3 comprises 15 residues.

The V gene is TRBV7-9, the J gene TRBJ2-1; 8 bases fit TRBD2. The CDR3 is made up of 14 amino acids. Germline CDR1 SEHNR, CDR2 FQNEAQ (reference sequence). The V and J ends lost 3 bases and 8 bases, in that order; junction bases with no gene match: 6. The CDR3 DNA sequence: TGTGCCAGCAGCTTCGGGGGGGCCTCCCATGAGCAGTTCTTC. Translating gives CASSFGGASHEQFF.